A single sample is the source of the 27 T cell receptor beta chains below, sequenced in a study of Graves' ophthalmopathy and Graves' hyperthyroidism. Amplifying from RNA transcripts, the study obtained TCR beta CDR3 regions. In the first round, RT-PCR was carried out with HTBI primers, and a multiplex PCR formed the second round. Each CDR3 protein is one row after TCRdb ran MiXCR on the multiplex PCR reads. The sample has 1 million to 1.3 million distinct CDR3 sequences, roughly 35% seen once. Sequencing was carried out using peripheral blood or thyroid tissue (not recorded which). Receptors originate from an adult man with Graves' hyperthyroidism.

The chain links TRBV9 to TRBJ2-5; 7 positions agree with TRBD2. This CDR3 spans 15 amino acids. Germline V gives CDR1 SGDLS, CDR2 YYNGEE. Unmatched junction bases numbered 9, after V lost 5 bases and J lost 2 bases. The CDR3 DNA follows: TGTGCCAGCAGGAGGGAGGGTATAGAGCAAGAGACCCAGTACTTC. This encodes CASRREGIEQETQYF.

The chain joins TRBV7-2 to TRBJ2-7, with TRBD2 matching 8 bases. The J segment lost 2 bases and the V segment lost 5 bases, leaving 8 bases of the junction unmatched. The CDR3 has 15 residues. Germline CDR1 and CDR2: SGHTA and FQGNSA. CDR3 sequence (DNA): TGTGCCAGCAGCCCTATAGCGGGAATGGCCTACGAGCAGTACTTC. Translating it yields CASSPIAGMAYEQYF.

The chain carries TRBV7-6 and TRBJ2-7; D might be TRBD2 (5 bases). CDR1 and CDR2 from the germline V gene are SGHVS and FNYEAQ. The V gene lost 4 bases and the J gene lost 7 bases, with 20 bases spanning the gap. The CDR3 length is 15 residues. The CDR3 is CASSSPDDIGGEQYF. As DNA, the CDR3 is TGTGCCAGCAGCTCTCCGGATGATATCGGCGGGGAGCAGTACTTC. Full variable domain (remainder filled in from reference TRBV7-6 and TRBJ2-7): GAGVSQSPRYKVTKRGQDVALRCDPISGHVSLYWYRQALGQGPEFLTYFNYEAQQDKSGLPNDRFSAERPEGSISTLTIQRTEQRDSAMYRCASSSPDDIGGEQYFGPGTRLTVT.

This clonotype was observed a few times. The chain has TRBV2 and TRBJ1-6; D is undetermined. The germline V gene encodes CDR1 SNHLY and CDR2 FYNNEI. This CDR3 has 16 amino acids. Trimming left V 6 bases short and J 7 bases short, with 19 bases between. The CDR3 is CASSLARTHGNSPLHF. The CDR3 bases are TGTGCCAGCAGCCTTGCGCGGACCCATGGCAATTCACCCCTCCACTTT.

The sample holds a few counts of this clonotype. The chain joins TRBV11-2 to TRBJ2-7; possibly TRBD1 for D (5 bases). Per the germline V gene, CDR1 is SGHAT and CDR2 is FQNNGV. The CDR3 covers 14 residues. V was pared by 1 base and J by 3 bases, with 10 bases between. The CDR3 nucleotides read TGTGCCAGCAGCTTAGGTTTGGACAACTACGAGCAGTACTTC. It is translated as CASSLGLDNYEQYF.

The chain links TRBV10-3 to TRBJ2-2; TRBD2 matches at 14 bases. This CDR3 region has 19 residues. With V trimmed by 0 bases and J by 3 bases, 6 bases remained unmatched. CDR1 and CDR2 from the germline V gene are ENHRY and SYGVKD. CDR3 sequence reads: CAISESGLAGGRDTGELFF. The CDR3 coding sequence is TGTGCCATCAGTGAGTCAGGACTAGCGGGGGGCCGAGACACCGGGGAGCTGTTTTTT.

This clonotype was picked up many times. The chain recombines TRBV2 with TRBJ1-6, with TRBD1 identical over 7 bases. Germline V lookup: CDR1 SNHLY, CDR2 FYNNEI. With 2 bases clipped from V and 5 bases from J, the junction kept 6 bases outside the gene matches. The CDR3 has 16 amino acids. CDR3 amino acids: CASSEIGTDNNSPLHF. For the CDR3, the DNA is TGTGCCAGCAGTGAAATAGGGACAGATAATAATTCACCCCTCCACTTT.

The chain couples TRBV5-1 to TRBJ2-6, with TRBD1 matching 7 bases. The V gene's germline CDR1 is SGHRS and CDR2 YFSETQ. This CDR3 is built from 18 residues. Losses at the gene ends were 1 base for V and 0 bases for J; bases not matched to a gene: 7. The CDR3 spells CASSLQGQRLSGANVLTF. DNA for the CDR3: TGCGCCAGCAGCTTGCAGGGACAGCGTCTCTCTGGGGCCAACGTCCTGACTTTC.

The rearrangement links TRBV19 to TRBJ2-5; TRBD1 might be the D (5 bases). The germline V gene has CDR1 LNHDA and CDR2 SQIVND (reference sequence). Deletions cut 5 bases from V and 0 bases from J, with 16 bases between. This CDR3 has 16 residues. CDR3 sequence reads: CASSVDSWGNQETQYF. The CDR3, as DNA: TGTGCCAGTAGTGTCGACAGCTGGGGTAACCAAGAGACCCAGTACTTC.

This clonotype was observed at least ten times. The chain combines TRBV15 with TRBJ1-5; D not certain. The V end lost 11 bases, the J end lost 6 bases, and 5 bases lay between the germline ends. Germline V gives CDR1 LNHNV, CDR2 YYDKDF (reference sequence). This CDR3 is 9 amino acids long. The CDR3: CAVGQPQHF. In nucleotides, the CDR3 is TGTGCCGTTGGTCAGCCCCAGCATTTT.

This clonotype was counted many times. V and J are TRBV5-6 and TRBJ1-2; D is uncertain. V lost 1 base, J lost 9 bases, and 22 bases lay in between. From germline, CDR1 is SGHDT and CDR2 YYEEEE. The CDR3 loop spans 16 amino acids. The CDR3 DNA reads as TGTGCCAGCAGCTTGTTGCGGTCCGGGCAAGGCAATCGCTACACCTTC. Amino acids: CASSLLRSGQGNRYTF.

This clonotype was found many times. The gene calls are TRBV12-3 or TRBV12-4 and TRBJ2-7, with a weak D call TRBD2 (6 bases). V was shortened by 5 bases and J by 7 bases, with 15 bases between the two germline ends. The CDR3 is 13 residues long. The CDR3 region is CASSPGPSAEQYF. CDR3 nucleotide sequence: TGTGCCAGCAGTCCCGGACCTAGCGCAGAGCAGTACTTC.

There are a few counts of this clonotype. This may be a read error, as it is one base from a much larger clone. The chain recombines TRBV10-3 with TRBJ1-3, with 7 bases identical to TRBD1. With 6 bases clipped from V and 8 bases from J, the junction kept 13 bases outside the gene matches. CDR3 size: 15 residues. From germline, CDR1 is ENHRY and CDR2 SYGVKD. CDR3 bases: TGTGCCATCAGGGCCGGGACAGACCTTCGGGACACCATATATTTT. Protein product: CAIRAGTDLRDTIYF.

This clonotype was counted many times. The V gene is TRBV2, the J gene TRBJ2-7; D is perhaps TRBD2 (5 bases). The germline V and J ends were trimmed by 6 bases and 4 bases, with 16 bases remaining between them. The CDR3 length is 14 residues. In germline, CDR1 is SNHLY, CDR2 FYNNEI. For the CDR3, the DNA is TGTGCCAGCAGAGGGAGACTAAGCCGGTACGAGCAGTACTTC. Protein: CASRGRLSRYEQYF.

This clonotype came up many times. The chain carries TRBV7-9 and TRBJ2-7, with TRBD1 matching over 7 bases. This CDR3 has 14 amino acids. V lost 1 base to trimming and J lost 2 bases; unmatched junction nucleotides: 2. Germline V gene data show CDR1 as SEHNR and CDR2 as FQNEAQ (reference sequence). The CDR3 DNA follows: TGTGCCAGCAGCTTAGGGGGACAGACCTACGAGCAGTACTTC. Translating gives CASSLGGQTYEQYF. Full variable domain (missing parts from reference TRBV7-9 and TRBJ2-7): DTGVSQNPRHKITKRGQNVTFRCDPISEHNRLYWYRQTLGQGPEFLTYFQNEAQLEKSRLLSDRFSAERPKGSFSTLEIQRTEQGDSAMYLCASSLGGQTYEQYFGPGTRLTVT.

This clonotype appeared a few times. This rearrangement joins TRBV2 to TRBJ1-2, with D perhaps matching TRBD1 (5 bases). Germline V CDR1 and CDR2: SNHLY, FYNNEI. The CDR3 spans 16 residues. Trimming stripped 6 bases from V and 5 bases from J, with 22 bases between. The CDR3 region is CASSRTGAETLYGYTF. The CDR3 DNA follows: TGTGCCAGCAGCAGAACCGGGGCCGAGACCTTATATGGCTACACCTTC.

J is TRBJ1-5 and V is TRBV4-3; TRBD1 agrees at 7 bases. Losses at the gene ends were 3 bases for V and 2 bases for J; bases not matched to a gene: 4. The CDR3 spans 15 residues. Looked up from germline, CDR1 is LGHNA and CDR2 is YSLEER. The CDR3 nucleotides read TGCGCCAGCAGCCATGACAGGGTTGGCAATCAGCCCCAGCATTTT. This encodes CASSHDRVGNQPQHF.

This chain connects TRBV29-1 to TRBJ1-1; TRBD1 aligns across 7 bases. CDR1 and CDR2 (germline): SQVTM, ANQGSEA. V dropped 7 bases and J dropped 6; count of bases not matched to a gene: 5. There are 11 residues in the CDR3. CDR3 sequence (DNA): TGCAGCGCTACAGGGGTCCCTGAAGCTTTCTTT. Translation gives CSATGVPEAFF.

This clonotype showed up just once. A read error may produce the germline difference seen at one junction end. The rearrangement links TRBV25-1 to TRBJ2-7, with unresolved D. Germline V lookup: CDR1 MGHDK, CDR2 SYGVNS. The CDR3 runs to 14 residues. The CDR3 region is CACSVRVLAYEQYF. The CDR3 DNA follows: TGTGCCTGCAGTGTCCGGGTTCTCGCCTACGAGCAGTACTTC.

This clonotype has at least ten counts. The CDR3 protein is CASSIRGTNQPQHF. As DNA, the CDR3 is TGTGCCAGTAGTATACGGGGTACCAATCAGCCCCAGCATTTT. The rearrangement links TRBV19 to TRBJ1-5; no reliable D call. The V gene's germline CDR1 is LNHDA and CDR2 SQIVND (reference sequence). The ends were cut back, 2 bases at V and 3 bases at J, with 8 bases in the middle. The CDR3 extends over 14 amino acids. The whole variable domain, remainder taken from reference TRBV19 and TRBJ1-5, is DGGITQSPKYLFRKEGQNVTLSCEQNLNHDAMYWYRQDPGQGLRLIYYSQIVNDFQKGDIAEGYSVSREKKESFPLTVTSAQKNPTAFYLCASSIRGTNQPQHFGDGTRLSIL.

This clonotype was recorded many times. The V gene is TRBV20-1, the J gene TRBJ2-5; TRBD2 might be the D (5 bases). Germline V gives CDR1 DFQATT, CDR2 SNEGSKA (reference sequence). This CDR3 comprises 15 residues. The V end lost 6 bases, the J end lost 4 bases, and 21 bases lay between the germline ends. The CDR3 nucleotides are TGCAGTGCCCCCTACCCCCTAGAGAGGGCAGAGACCCAGTACTTC. Its protein is CSAPYPLERAETQYF.

This clonotype was picked up one time. V gene TRBV9 combines with J gene TRBJ2-3; 11 nucleotides match TRBD2. Unmatched junction bases numbered 6, after V lost 6 bases and J lost 6 bases. CDR1 SGDLS and CDR2 YYNGEE come from the germline V gene. CDR3 length equals 14 residues. The CDR3 sequence: CASTAGTSGDTQYF. The CDR3 DNA follows: TGTGCCAGCACGGCCGGGACTAGCGGCGATACGCAGTATTTT.

The J gene is TRBJ1-3, the V gene TRBV2; a possible D gene is TRBD1 (5 bases). Germline CDR1 and CDR2: SNHLY and FYNNEI. The CDR3 spans 19 residues. The V end lost 1 base, the J end lost 1 base, and 20 bases lay between the germline ends. DNA for the CDR3: TGTGCCAGCAGTGAAGAGGGCGGAAAAGGGGTTTCGTCTGGAAACACCATATATTTT. Amino acid sequence: CASSEEGGKGVSSGNTIYF.

The chain is built from TRBV10-3 and TRBJ2-1; TRBD2 matches 11 bases. Trimming at V came to 8 bases and at J to 9 bases, leaving 3 bases not matched to a gene. This CDR3 has 12 amino acids. Germline loops: CDR1 ENHRY, CDR2 SYGVKD. The CDR3 spells CAIHGTSGEQFF. The DNA of the CDR3 is TGTGCCATCCACGGGACTAGCGGTGAGCAGTTCTTC.

The table lists this clonotype with many counts. The chain links TRBV6-6 to TRBJ1-2; D might be TRBD1 (5 bases). V lost 2 bases, J lost 7 bases, and 11 bases lay in between. Germline V gene data show CDR1 as MNHNY and CDR2 as SVGAGI (reference sequence). CDR3 length: 13 amino acids. The CDR3 sequence: CASSYGLRVGYTF. The DNA of the CDR3 is TGTGCCAGCAGTTACGGTCTCAGGGTTGGCTACACCTTC.

About this clonotype: A much larger clonotype is one base distant, so this may be a read error. The conserved phenylalanine or tryptophan normally closing the CDR3 is absent here, so this likely arose from a read error. The chain employs TRBV5-1 and TRBJ2-5, with D perhaps TRBD1 or TRBD2 (5 bases each). CDR3 length equals 15 residues. Trimming shortened V by 4 bases and J by 3 bases, and 16 bases separated the two germline ends. Germline V CDR1 and CDR2: SGHRS, YFSETQ. As DNA, the CDR3 is TGCGCCAGCAGCGCTACGGGACGGTGGGAAGAGACCCAGTACCTC. Protein: CASSATGRWEETQYL.

This clonotype was recorded at least ten times. The junction differs from germline at one of its ends, possibly a read error. This chain connects TRBV7-8 to TRBJ2-7, with TRBD2 identical over 7 bases. This CDR3 has 14 residues. CDR1 is SGHVS, CDR2 FQNEAQ, per germline. Written as DNA, the CDR3 is TGTGCCAGCAGCCTAGCGGCAGCCTTATGGGAGCAGTACTTC. Residues: CASSLAAALWEQYF.